The 22 T cell receptor beta chains in this list originate from one sample, sequenced in a study of T cells after yellow fever vaccination. Each CDR3 protein gets one entry after TCRdb re-called the 5' RACE reads with MiXCR. The sample comprises 350,000 to 550,000 distinct CDR3 sequences, 15% to 20% of which are singletons, and roughly a sixth rests with the top ten. The specimen was PBMCs, collected before the yellow fever booster vaccination. The receptors were sampled from a young man who received the YFV17D yellow fever vaccine.

There are a few counts of this clonotype. The chain is built from TRBV4-2 and TRBJ2-6; TRBD1 matches at 10 bases. CDR1 LGHNA and CDR2 YNFKEQ come from the germline V gene. The CDR3 consists of 18 residues. Trimming removed 0 bases from V and 2 bases from J; junction bases left unmatched: 4. For the CDR3, the DNA is TGTGCCAGCAGCCAAGATGGTGGACAGGGGGCTGGGGCCAACGTCCTGACTTTC. As protein: CASSQDGGQGAGANVLTF.

The genes are TRBV5-1 and TRBJ2-3; 8 nucleotides align to TRBD2. Germline assignment: CDR1 SGHRS and CDR2 YFSETQ. J was trimmed by 5 bases and V by 4 bases; bases with no gene match: 9. This CDR3 is built from 15 residues. This CDR3 is CASSLGGGPVDTQYF. The CDR3 region has the DNA TGCGCCAGCAGCCTAGGCGGGGGGCCGGTAGATACGCAGTATTTT.

This clonotype was seen only a few times. The J gene is TRBJ2-3, the V gene TRBV4-2, with D possibly matching TRBD2 (6 bases). The germline CDR1 and CDR2 sequences are LGHNA and YNFKEQ. The CDR3 extends over 15 amino acids. Trimming shortened V by 6 bases and J by 1 base, and 14 bases separated the two germline ends. Here the CDR3 DNA reads TGTGCCAGCAGTTCCTGGGAGGTCGGCACAGATACGCAGTATTTT. Translation: CASSSWEVGTDTQYF.

This clonotype was counted between two and nine times. The chain recombines TRBV5-1 with TRBJ2-4, with D hard to call. V was clipped by 4 bases and J by 0 bases, with 8 bases between them. Germline loops: CDR1 SGHRS, CDR2 YFSETQ. CDR3 length: 14 amino acids. CDR3: CASSHRLAKNIQYF. In DNA form, the CDR3 reads TGCGCCAGCAGCCACCGACTAGCCAAAAACATTCAGTACTTC.

The rearrangement joins TRBV6-6 to TRBJ1-5, with D possibly matching TRBD1 (5 bases). The CDR3 is 15 amino acids. V was cut by 6 bases and J by 0 bases, with 12 bases left in between. Germline V CDR1 and CDR2: MNHNY, SVGAGI (reference sequence). This chain's CDR3 is CASSPRQNSNQPQHF. The CDR3 DNA follows: TGTGCCAGCAGCCCCAGACAGAATAGCAATCAGCCCCAGCATTTT.

The chain uses TRBV4-1 and TRBJ2-7; 11 bases map to TRBD2. This CDR3 region has 15 residues. Losses at the gene ends were 3 bases for V and 9 bases for J; bases not matched to a gene: 10. Germline CDR1 MGHRA, CDR2 YSYEKL. CDR3 protein: CASSQASGGPFGQYV. CDR3 coding DNA: TGCGCCAGCAGCCAGGCTAGCGGGGGGCCATTCGGGCAGTACGTC.

Details on this clonotype: One junction end does not reproduce the germline sequence, and a read error may be involved. This chain joins TRBV7-2 and TRBJ2-7; the match to TRBD1 covers 7 bases. Germline loops: CDR1 SGHTA, CDR2 FQGNSA. There are 12 residues in the CDR3. The CDR3 region is CASSPQGYEKYF. The CDR3 DNA reads as TGTGCCAGCAGCCCACAGGGGTACGAGAAGTACTTC.

The table lists this clonotype with a few counts. The chain is built from TRBV9 and TRBJ2-7, with D unclear. This CDR3 is 13 amino acids long. The V end was cut by 4 bases, the J end by 1 base, with 9 bases between. CDR1 and CDR2 from the germline V gene are SGDLS and YYNGEE. CDR3 coding DNA: TGTGCCAGCAGCAGCTCGGGTTCCTACGAGCAGTACTTC. Translated, it gives CASSSSGSYEQYF.

The rearrangement links TRBV7-9 to TRBJ1-1; D gene uncertain. V lost 5 bases and J lost 0, with 13 bases in between. Germline values: CDR1 SEHNR, CDR2 FQNEAQ (reference sequence). This CDR3 comprises 15 residues. CDR3 amino acids: CASSMDGRMNTEAFF. The CDR3 DNA sequence: TGTGCCAGCAGCATGGACGGAAGGATGAACACTGAAGCTTTCTTT.

The J gene is TRBJ2-3, the V gene TRBV7-2; D might be TRBD1 (6 bases). Germline-derived CDR1 and CDR2 are SGHTA and FQGNSA. The CDR3 totals 17 residues. Between the trimmed V and J ends, which lost 5 bases and 0 bases, there was a span of 18 bases. The CDR3 DNA reads TGTGCCAGCAGCGCCGCGAGACAGGCCCTAAGCACAGATACGCAGTATTTT. The encoded protein is CASSAARQALSTDTQYF.

The chain links TRBV4-2 to TRBJ1-3; the match to TRBD1 covers 8 bases. V lost 3 bases and J lost 5; bases outside the gene matches: 6. Germline V gene data show CDR1 as LGHNA and CDR2 as YNFKEQ. CDR3 size: 15 residues. In nucleotides, the CDR3 is TGTGCCAGCAGCCACCTACAGGGGGAAAGAAACACCATATATTTT. Protein: CASSHLQGERNTIYF.

This clonotype was seen at least ten times. The gene calls are TRBV20-1 and TRBJ2-3; a weak D match, TRBD2 (6 bases). V was shortened by 3 bases and J by 3 bases, with 13 bases between the two germline ends. CDR1 DFQATT and CDR2 SNEGSKA come from the germline V gene (reference sequence). The CDR3 contains 14 residues. The CDR3 nucleotides are TGCAGTGCTAGTAACGGGGGAGAAACAGATACGCAGTATTTT. Encoded protein: CSASNGGETDTQYF.

The CDR3 coding sequence is TGCAGCGTTGAAACGCGGAGGCGGGACACTGAAGCTTTCTTT. Translating gives CSVETRRRDTEAFF. This sequence joins TRBV29-1 and TRBJ1-1; D not resolved. The length of the CDR3 is 14 residues. V shed 2 bases and J shed 3 bases, with 13 bases lying between them. CDR1 is SQVTM and CDR2 is ANQGSEA in the germline V gene.

This clonotype was seen only a few times. The CDR3 DNA reads as TGTGCCAGCAGAGGCGGTGTTGGAGCTTTCTTT. This translates into CASRGGVGAFF. The J gene is TRBJ1-1, the V gene TRBV6-5; D is unclear. The CDR3 runs 11 residues. Deletions cut 6 bases from V and 10 bases from J, with 12 bases between. The V gene's germline CDR1 is MNHEY and CDR2 SVGAGI.

The chain uses TRBV4-3 and TRBJ2-5, with D tentatively TRBD2 (8 bases). This CDR3 has 16 amino acids. CDR1 and CDR2 (germline): LGHNA, YSLEER. V shed 1 base and J shed 5 bases, with 17 bases lying between them. The CDR3 region is CASSQATGLGGETQYF. The CDR3 DNA reads TGCGCCAGCAGCCAAGCTACGGGACTAGGGGGCGAGACCCAGTACTTC.

This clonotype was counted many times. CDR3 region: CASSQSSGYNEQFF. CDR3 DNA sequence: TGTGCCAGCAGCCAATCTAGCGGTTACAATGAGCAGTTCTTC. This chain links TRBV14 with TRBJ2-1; 7 positions match TRBD2. The length of the CDR3 is 14 residues. V dropped 2 bases and J dropped 4; count of bases not matched to a gene: 2. From germline, CDR1 is SGHDN and CDR2 FVKESK.

Many counts were recorded for this clonotype. The V call is TRBV12-3 or TRBV12-4, the J call TRBJ2-2; TRBD1 aligns across 8 bases. CDR3 length: 15 amino acids. The ends lost 5 bases at V and 1 base at J; junction bases unmatched: 3. The CDR3: CASSPGQGNTGELFF. The CDR3 DNA reads as TGTGCCAGCAGTCCAGGACAGGGGAACACCGGGGAGCTGTTTTTT.

In its sample, this clonotype was seen a few times. This CDR3 is CASSPRFGQGGMNTEAFF. The CDR3 bases are TGTGCCAGCAGTCCCCGGTTCGGACAGGGCGGGATGAACACTGAAGCTTTCTTT. The rearrangement uses TRBV12-3 or TRBV12-4 and TRBJ1-1; 8 nucleotides align to TRBD1. The CDR3 is made up of 18 amino acids. J was trimmed by 0 bases and V by 5 bases; bases with no gene match: 14.

This clonotype was counted at least ten times. The chain links TRBV27 to TRBJ1-2; perhaps TRBD1 as D (6 bases). The CDR3 spans 15 residues. Germline V gene sequence: CDR1 MNHEY, CDR2 SMNVEV (reference sequence). V dropped 2 bases and J dropped 2 bases, with 12 bases sitting between them. CDR3 region: CASSLAAGANYGYTF. The CDR3 region has the DNA TGTGCCAGCAGTTTAGCAGCAGGGGCCAACTATGGCTACACCTTC.

This clonotype was seen once. The chain joins TRBV4-1 to TRBJ1-6; 7 positions agree with TRBD1. V trimming: 0 bases; J trimming: 7 bases; junction bases outside the gene matches: 3. Looked up from germline, CDR1 is MGHRA and CDR2 is YSYEKL. The CDR3 extends over 15 amino acids. This CDR3 reads CASSQDGTENSPLHF. CDR3 in DNA: TGCGCCAGCAGCCAAGACGGGACAGAAAATTCACCCCTCCACTTT.

This clonotype was counted only a few times. The CDR3 sequence: CSCSSGHPGDEQYV. CDR3 bases: TGCAGCTGTAGCTCGGGACACCCGGGGGACGAGCAGTACGTC. The chain joins TRBV29-1 to TRBJ2-7; D tentatively fits TRBD1 or TRBD2 (6 bases each). Trimming took off 8 bases at V and 5 bases at J, with 22 bases between the two ends. Germline CDR1 and CDR2: SQVTM and ANQGSEA. The CDR3 extends over 14 amino acids.

This clonotype was counted between two and nine times. V and J are TRBV4-3 and TRBJ1-5, with D unresolved. With 3 bases removed from V and 5 bases from J, the gap between germline ends came to 8 bases. This CDR3 is 13 amino acids long. Looked up from germline, CDR1 is LGHNA and CDR2 is YSLEER. DNA for the CDR3: TGCGCCAGCAGCCATTCCGGGGATCAGCCCCAGCATTTT. Its protein product is CASSHSGDQPQHF.